This TCR beta chain was documented in a study of shared clonotypes between healthy human individuals. TCRdb's table, derived via immunoSEQ multiplex PCR, lists solely in-frame clones and lacks some. Counted here are some 510,000 clones, 79% occurring once; the ten biggest clones make up 13%. Germline CDR1 GTSNPN, CDR2 SVGIG (reference sequence). The CDR3 spans 15 residues. V gave up 8 bases and J gave up 6 bases; unmatched junction bases: 11. This clonotype originated in a woman aged 40 to 49 in good health. Some clones in this sample may be carry-over from other donors' samples. The rearrangement links TRBV30 to TRBJ2-2, with 11 bases matching TRBD1. The sample was PBMCs. The CDR3 reads CARRTGGEDSGELFF. CDR3 coding DNA: TGTGCCCGTCGGACAGGGGGCGAGGATTCCGGGGAGCTGTTTTTT.